This TCR beta chain was identified in a study of breast tumors, draining lymph nodes, adjacent tissues. Remarks on this clonotype: Its matching antigen is unknown.

One entry per CDR3 protein, called by TCRdb with MiXCR from the multiplex PCR reads. The profile covers roughly 70,000 distinct CDR3 sequences, with roughly 44% appearing a single time and around 8% taken by the ten largest. Overall study results and limits: Tumor repertoires ranked between lymph nodes and nontumor tissue in diversity, with V and J gene preferences. Data only fit, rather than demonstrated, lymph node origin of most tumor T cells. Luminal-like breast cancer showed significantly greater tumor-nontumor repertoire similarity than basal-like breast cancer did. Most tumor T cells seemingly derive from lymph node, then expand in tumor.

The source is a female donor with breast cancer. Some clones in this sample may be carry-over from other donors' samples. The sequencing input was breast tumor tissue.

This CDR3 reads CASSEGQGISGANVLTF. CDR3 coding DNA: TGTGCCAGCAGTGAGGGACAGGGCATCTCTGGGGCCAACGTCCTGACTTTC. The chain couples TRBV6-1 to TRBJ2-6, with TRBD1 identical over 9 bases. The CDR3 totals 17 residues. CDR1 MNHNS and CDR2 SASEGT come from the germline V gene. Trimming took 3 bases from V and 0 from J; bases not matched to a gene: 3.